This TCR beta chain stems from a study of blood T cells in healthy people across ages. Note on this clonotype: Antigen: not known.

Study-level results: From one million sequenced T cells, diversity estimates were lower bounds. Long-lived donors had more naive CD4+ cells and higher diversity than aged donors.

A sample-barcoded 5' primer and a J-beta primer mix were used in a second PCR of roughly 7 to 12 cycles. Each cDNA molecule received a tag from a template-switch adaptor that had 12 random nucleotides. TCRdb used MiXCR to reprocess the 5' RACE reads, holding one entry per CDR3 protein. The sample includes roughly 1,300,000 distinct CDR3 sequences, approximately 59% of them seen just once. The CDR3 covers 13 residues. Germline values: CDR1 SGHAT, CDR2 FQNNGV. The clonotype was recovered from a man between 18 and 35 years old in good health. The V call is TRBV11-2, the J call TRBJ2-4, with D possibly being TRBD1 (7 bases). The better agreement between TRBJ2-7 and the DNA end casts doubt on the J call. Source material: blood. CDR3 DNA sequence: TGTGCCAGCAGCGTCCCCAGGGGGGACGAGCAGTACTTC. Its translation is CASSVPRGDEQYF.